This entry lists 23 T cell receptor beta chains sequenced from one sample in a study of shared clonotypes between healthy human individuals. Measured with immunoSEQ multiplex PCR; TCRdb has only the in-frame clones, and not every one. The profile shows roughly 2.5 million clones, approximately 90% of them singletons. The sample taken for sequencing was naive CD4+ T cells sorted from blood. The sample's subset: CD45RA+ positively selected. These receptors were taken from a man between 18 and 29 years old in good health.

The chain is built from TRBV7-9 and TRBJ2-7, with 11 bases aligning to TRBD2. V gave up 5 bases and J gave up 2 bases; unmatched junction bases: 8. The germline gives CDR1 SEHNR, CDR2 FQNEAQ (reference sequence). The length of the CDR3 is 16 residues. Here the CDR3 DNA reads TGTGCCAGCAGCCGCGGACTAGCGGGTTCCACCTACGAGCAGTACTTC. Translated: CASSRGLAGSTYEQYF.

The rearrangement joins TRBV9 to TRBJ2-3; 9 bases align to TRBD2. From germline, CDR1 is SGDLS and CDR2 YYNGEE. The CDR3 runs 15 residues. With V trimmed by 3 bases and J by 2 bases, 4 bases remained unmatched. The DNA of the CDR3 is TGTGCCAGCAGCGGGGGGGGACTAGCCACAGATACGCAGTATTTT. Residues: CASSGGGLATDTQYF.

V gene TRBV19 combines with J gene TRBJ2-2; 12 nucleotides align to TRBD1. Germline loops: CDR1 LNHDA, CDR2 SQIVND (reference sequence). J was trimmed by 5 bases and V by 4 bases; bases with no gene match: 2. The CDR3 runs 15 residues. Here the CDR3 reads CASSRGQGATGELFF. CDR3 sequence (DNA): TGTGCCAGTAGTAGGGGACAGGGGGCAACCGGGGAGCTGTTTTTT.

The chain joins TRBV25-1 to TRBJ2-5; possibly TRBD2 for D (5 bases). V was trimmed by 6 bases and J by 5 bases, leaving 13 bases between them. The CDR3 has 13 residues. Per germline, CDR1 MGHDK and CDR2 SYGVNS. CDR3 sequence: CASRSGPGETQYF. In DNA form, the CDR3 reads TGTGCCAGCAGATCCGGCCCGGGGGAGACCCAGTACTTC.

This clone has just one count. The V call is TRBV2, the J call TRBJ2-1; TRBD2 aligns across 8 bases. Trimming at V came to 7 bases and at J to 4 bases, leaving 15 bases not matched to a gene. Germline V gene data show CDR1 as SNHLY and CDR2 as FYNNEI. The CDR3 is 17 amino acids. CDR3 DNA sequence: TGTGCCAGCACCCCAAGGGCCGCGGGGGGCGGGTACAATGAGCAGTTCTTC. It translates to CASTPRAAGGGYNEQFF.

The V and J genes are TRBV30 and TRBJ2-2, with D possibly TRBD1 on 6 matching bases. Germline lookup yields CDR1 GTSNPN and CDR2 SVGIG (reference sequence). This CDR3 has 15 residues. The V and J ends lost 3 bases and 0 bases respectively, with 11 bases between them. The CDR3 loop reads CAWRLRGTNTGELFF. For the CDR3, the DNA is TGTGCCTGGAGATTGAGGGGGACGAACACCGGGGAGCTGTTTTTT.

The rearrangement joins TRBV2 to TRBJ2-1, with 8 bases lining up with TRBD2. The ends lost 7 bases at V and 0 bases at J; junction bases unmatched: 5. The CDR3 contains 15 residues. Germline V CDR1 and CDR2: SNHLY, FYNNEI. In DNA, the CDR3 is TGTGCCAGCACCCAGCGGGAGAGCTCCTACAATGAGCAGTTCTTC. Translated, it gives CASTQRESSYNEQFF.

The table lists this clone with a few counts. The sample contains more than one DNA sequence encoding this CDR3. The chain is built from TRBV7-2 and TRBJ2-2; D not resolved. The V end lost 3 bases, the J end lost 3 bases, and 2 bases lay between the germline ends. The germline gives CDR1 SGHTA, CDR2 FQGNSA. The CDR3 has 12 residues. CDR3 loop: CASSFYTGELFF. The CDR3 DNA follows: TGTGCCAGCAGCTTCTACACCGGGGAGCTGTTTTTT. The whole variable domain, remainder taken from reference TRBV7-2 and TRBJ2-2, is GAGVSQSPSNKVTEKGKDVELRCDPISGHTALYWYRQSLGQGLEFLIYFQGNSAPDKSGLPSDRFSAERTGGSVSTLTIQRTQQEDSAVYLCASSFYTGELFFGEGSRLTVL.

The rearrangement links TRBV7-2 to TRBJ2-1; 11 nucleotides align to TRBD2. Unmatched junction bases numbered 4, after V lost 3 bases and J lost 6 bases. The CDR3 length is 15 residues. Germline V gives CDR1 SGHTA, CDR2 FQGNSA. CDR3 region: CASSFSGTSGNEQFF. The CDR3 nucleotides are TGTGCCAGCAGCTTCTCCGGGACTAGCGGCAATGAGCAGTTCTTC.

To note about this clone: This same CDR3 is encoded by further DNA sequences in the sample. V and J are TRBV28 and TRBJ1-2; D remains unclear. The CDR3 is 13 residues long. V was cut by 3 bases and J by 4 bases, with 9 bases left in between. CDR1 is MDHEN and CDR2 is SYDVKM in the germline V gene. The DNA for the CDR3 is TGTGCCAGCAGTTTCCCCGGGGTCTATGGCTACACCTTC. This sequence encodes CASSFPGVYGYTF.

The genes are TRBV10-3 and TRBJ1-5; tentatively, D is TRBD1 (5 bases). The CDR3 spans 17 residues. V was pared by 4 bases and J by 3 bases, with 19 bases between. Germline lookup yields CDR1 ENHRY and CDR2 SYGVKD. This CDR3 is CAISAGFGGTYNQPQHF. The CDR3 DNA follows: TGTGCCATCAGTGCAGGGTTTGGCGGGACCTACAATCAGCCCCAGCATTTT.

The chain joins TRBV4-1 to TRBJ2-1; maybe TRBD2 (5 bases). The length of the CDR3 is 12 residues. V dropped 0 bases and J dropped 10 bases, with 7 bases sitting between them. Per the germline V gene, CDR1 is MGHRA and CDR2 is YSYEKL. DNA for the CDR3: TGCGCCAGCAGCCAAGATGCGGGCGAGCAGTTCTTC. Translated, it gives CASSQDAGEQFF.

The J gene is TRBJ1-4, the V gene TRBV7-9; 10 nucleotides agree with TRBD1. Germline V gives CDR1 SEHNR, CDR2 FQNEAQ (reference sequence). This CDR3 has 16 amino acids. V gave up 3 bases and J gave up 7 bases; unmatched junction bases: 8. The CDR3 reads CASSLGIGDRGEKLFF. The CDR3 nucleotides read TGTGCCAGCAGCTTGGGAATTGGGGACAGGGGTGAAAAACTGTTTTTT.

The chain joins TRBV14 to TRBJ2-5, with 8 bases matching TRBD1. V trimming: 2 bases; J trimming: 3 bases; junction bases outside the gene matches: 11. The length of the CDR3 is 17 residues. In germline, CDR1 is SGHDN, CDR2 FVKESK. The CDR3 DNA follows: TGTGCCAGCAGCCAACGAGGACAGGGTGGAGAGGAAGAGACCCAGTACTTC. Residues: CASSQRGQGGEEETQYF.

The CDR3 DNA sequence: TGTGCCAGCAAACCCGGGACGGGAGAGACCCAGTACTTC. Translation: CASKPGTGETQYF. J is TRBJ2-5 and V is TRBV9; D is tentatively TRBD1 or TRBD2 (5 bases each). The V gene lost 6 bases and the J gene lost 4 bases, with 13 bases spanning the gap. The CDR3 extends over 13 amino acids. Germline V CDR1 and CDR2: SGDLS, YYNGEE.

This sequence joins TRBV19 and TRBJ2-3; TRBD2 is a possible D gene (7 bases). The length of the CDR3 is 15 residues. Trimming left V 7 bases short and J 2 bases short, with 16 bases between. CDR1 is LNHDA, CDR2 SQIVND, per germline (reference sequence). CDR3 sequence: CASMFGGPNTDTQYF. CDR3 bases: TGTGCCAGTATGTTCGGGGGGCCCAACACAGATACGCAGTATTTT.

This clone has a single count. Written as DNA, the CDR3 is TGTGCCAGCAGACCGGACAGGGTTAACTATGGCTACACCTTC. This codes for CASRPDRVNYGYTF. The chain combines TRBV5-4 with TRBJ1-2, with 8 bases lining up with TRBD1. CDR3 length equals 14 residues. Germline CDR1 reads SGHNT; CDR2 reads YYREEE (reference sequence). The trim removed 5 bases at V and 1 base at J, leaving 4 bases unmatched. The complete variable domain, with remaining parts taken from reference TRBV5-4 and TRBJ1-2, reads ETGVTQSPTHLIKTRGQQVTLRCSSQSGHNTVSWYQQALGQGPQFIFQYYREEENGRGNFPPRFSGLQFPNYSSELNVNALELDDSALYLCASRPDRVNYGYTFGSGTRLTVV.

This clone was seen once. The chain combines TRBV13 with TRBJ1-3; a weak D match, TRBD1 (5 bases). The CDR3 contains 16 residues. Between the trimmed V and J ends, which lost 0 bases and 4 bases, there was a span of 13 bases. CDR1 and CDR2 (germline): PRHDT, FYEKMQ (reference sequence). The CDR3 DNA follows: TGTGCCAGCAGCTTAGGAGGGGAGGCGGCAGGAAACACCATATATTTT. Protein sequence: CASSLGGEAAGNTIYF.

The V and J genes are TRBV7-2 and TRBJ2-1, with 7 bases matching TRBD2. The V gene end was trimmed by 1 base and the J gene end by 8 bases; junction bases not matched to a gene: 5. CDR3 length equals 14 residues. CDR1 SGHTA and CDR2 FQGNSA come from the germline V gene. The CDR3 coding sequence is TGTGCCAGCAGCTTAGGCCGGGGAGGGTATGAGCAGTTCTTC. This translates into CASSLGRGGYEQFF.

V and J are TRBV30 and TRBJ2-6; D is ambiguous. V was pared by 0 bases and J by 1 base, with 7 bases between. CDR3 size: 15 residues. Germline lookup yields CDR1 GTSNPN and CDR2 SVGIG (reference sequence). The CDR3 here is CAWSVDLSGANVLTF. The DNA for the CDR3 is TGTGCCTGGAGTGTAGACCTTTCTGGGGCCAACGTCCTGACTTTC.

CDR3 DNA sequence: TGTGCCAGCAGGAACCTAGCGGGGGCGAACACCGGGGAGCTGTTTTTT. Translated: CASRNLAGANTGELFF. V and J are TRBV27 and TRBJ2-2; 10 nucleotides agree with TRBD2. The CDR3 extends over 16 amino acids. V shed 6 bases, J shed 0 bases, and the junction held 4 bases outside the gene matches. Germline V gene data show CDR1 as MNHEY and CDR2 as SMNVEV (reference sequence).

The chain couples TRBV6-1 to TRBJ1-6; D uncertain. CDR3 length: 14 residues. The V and J ends lost 1 base and 7 bases respectively, with 8 bases between them. Germline V lookup: CDR1 MNHNS, CDR2 SASEGT. CDR3 in DNA: TGTGCCAGCAGTGAAGATCTGAGGAATTCACCCCTCCACTTT. Protein: CASSEDLRNSPLHF.

The J gene is TRBJ2-7, the V gene TRBV6-1; TRBD1 is a possible D gene (5 bases). The germline V gene encodes CDR1 MNHNS and CDR2 SASEGT. The CDR3 extends over 13 amino acids. Between the trimmed V and J ends, which lost 6 bases and 0 bases, there was a span of 9 bases. The CDR3 coding sequence is TGTGCCAGCAGGCGGACAAGCTCCTACGAGCAGTACTTC. This encodes CASRRTSSYEQYF.